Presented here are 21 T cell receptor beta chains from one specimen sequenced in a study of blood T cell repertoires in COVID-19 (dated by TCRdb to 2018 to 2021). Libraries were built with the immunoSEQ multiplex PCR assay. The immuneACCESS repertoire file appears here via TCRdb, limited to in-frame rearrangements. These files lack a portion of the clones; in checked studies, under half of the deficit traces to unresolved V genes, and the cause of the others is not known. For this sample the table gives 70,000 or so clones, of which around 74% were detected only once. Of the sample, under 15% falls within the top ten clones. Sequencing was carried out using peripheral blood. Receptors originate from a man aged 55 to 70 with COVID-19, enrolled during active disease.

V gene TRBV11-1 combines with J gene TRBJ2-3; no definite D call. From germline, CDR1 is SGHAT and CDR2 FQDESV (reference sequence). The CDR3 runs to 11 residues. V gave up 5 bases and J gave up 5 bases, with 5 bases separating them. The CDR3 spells CASSLGDTQYF. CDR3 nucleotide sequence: TGTGCCAGCAGCCTCGGAGATACGCAGTATTTT.

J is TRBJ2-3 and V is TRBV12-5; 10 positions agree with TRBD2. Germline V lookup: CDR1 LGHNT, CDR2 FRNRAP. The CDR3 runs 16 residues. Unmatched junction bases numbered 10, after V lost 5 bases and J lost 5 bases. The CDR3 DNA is TGTGCTAGTGGTATAAGAGCGGGAGGGGACGGAGATACGCAGTATTTT. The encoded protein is CASGIRAGGDGDTQYF.

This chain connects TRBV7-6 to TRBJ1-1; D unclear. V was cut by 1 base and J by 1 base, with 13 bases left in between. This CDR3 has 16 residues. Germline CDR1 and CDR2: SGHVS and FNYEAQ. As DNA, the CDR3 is TGTGCCAGCAGCTTAGGATGGCTAGGTACGAACACTGAAGCTTTCTTT. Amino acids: CASSLGWLGTNTEAFF.

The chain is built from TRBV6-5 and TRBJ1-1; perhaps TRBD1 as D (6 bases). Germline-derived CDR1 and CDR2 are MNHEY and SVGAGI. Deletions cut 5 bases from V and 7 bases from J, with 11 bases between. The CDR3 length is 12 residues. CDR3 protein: CASSRRTDEAFF. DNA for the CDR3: TGTGCCAGCAGTCGCAGGACAGATGAAGCTTTCTTT.

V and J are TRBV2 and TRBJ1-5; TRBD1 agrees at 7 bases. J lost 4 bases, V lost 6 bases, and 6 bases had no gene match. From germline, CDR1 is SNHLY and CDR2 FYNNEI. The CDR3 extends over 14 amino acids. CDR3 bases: TGTGCCAGCAGCGCGGGACAGCTAAATCAGCCCCAGCATTTT. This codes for CASSAGQLNQPQHF.

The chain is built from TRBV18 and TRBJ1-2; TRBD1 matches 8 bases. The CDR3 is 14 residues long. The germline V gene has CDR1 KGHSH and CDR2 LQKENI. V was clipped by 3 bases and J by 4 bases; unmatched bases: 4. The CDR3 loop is CASSPGQEIYGYTF. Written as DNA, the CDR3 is TGTGCCAGCTCACCGGGACAGGAGATCTATGGCTACACCTTC.

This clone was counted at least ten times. CDR3 sequence reads: CASSAEGRTVANYGYTF. The CDR3 DNA is TGTGCCAGCAGCGCTGAGGGAAGGACAGTAGCTAACTATGGCTACACCTTC. The chain uses TRBV5-6 and TRBJ1-2; tentatively, D is TRBD1 (6 bases). The V end lost 4 bases, the J end lost 0 bases, and 19 bases lay between the germline ends. Germline V gene sequence: CDR1 SGHDT, CDR2 YYEEEE. CDR3 length: 17 amino acids.

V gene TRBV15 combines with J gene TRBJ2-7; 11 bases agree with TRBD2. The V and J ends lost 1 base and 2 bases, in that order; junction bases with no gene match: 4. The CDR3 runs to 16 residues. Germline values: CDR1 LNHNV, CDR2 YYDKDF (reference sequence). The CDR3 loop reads CATSRGSGRGAYEQYF. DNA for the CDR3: TGTGCCACCAGCAGAGGTAGCGGGAGGGGAGCCTACGAGCAGTACTTC.

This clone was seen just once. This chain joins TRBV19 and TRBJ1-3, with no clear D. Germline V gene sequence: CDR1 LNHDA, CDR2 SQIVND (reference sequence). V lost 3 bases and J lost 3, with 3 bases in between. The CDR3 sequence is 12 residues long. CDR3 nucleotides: TGTGCCAGTAGTATTAATGGAAACACCATATATTTT. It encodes CASSINGNTIYF. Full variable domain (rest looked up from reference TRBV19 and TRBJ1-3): DGGITQSPKYLFRKEGQNVTLSCEQNLNHDAMYWYRQDPGQGLRLIYYSQIVNDFQKGDIAEGYSVSREKKESFPLTVTSAQKNPTAFYLCASSINGNTIYFGEGSWLTVV.

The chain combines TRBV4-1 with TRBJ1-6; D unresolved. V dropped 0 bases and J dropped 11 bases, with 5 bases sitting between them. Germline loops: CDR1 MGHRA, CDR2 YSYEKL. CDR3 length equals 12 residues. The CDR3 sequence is CASSQDRAPLHF. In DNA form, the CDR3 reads TGCGCCAGCAGCCAAGACCGGGCACCCCTCCACTTT.

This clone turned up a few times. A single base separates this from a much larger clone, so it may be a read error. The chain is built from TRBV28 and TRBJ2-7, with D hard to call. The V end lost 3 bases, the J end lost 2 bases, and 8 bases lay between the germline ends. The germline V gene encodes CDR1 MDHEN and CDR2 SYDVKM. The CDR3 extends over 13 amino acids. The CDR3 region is CASSLGHTYEQYF. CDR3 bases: TGTGCCAGCAGTTTGGGCCACACCTACGAGCAGTACTTC.

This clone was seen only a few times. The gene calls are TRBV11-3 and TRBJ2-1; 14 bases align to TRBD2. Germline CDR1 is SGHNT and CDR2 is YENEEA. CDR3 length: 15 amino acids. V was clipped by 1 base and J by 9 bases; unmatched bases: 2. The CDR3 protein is CASSLGLAGGPEQFF. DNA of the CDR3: TGTGCCAGCAGCTTAGGACTAGCGGGGGGGCCTGAGCAGTTCTTC.

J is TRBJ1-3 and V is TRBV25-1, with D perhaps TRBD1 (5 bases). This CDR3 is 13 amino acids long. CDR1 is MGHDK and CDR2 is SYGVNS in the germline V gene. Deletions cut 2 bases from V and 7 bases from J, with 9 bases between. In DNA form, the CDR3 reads TGTGCCAGCAGTGAACAGGGACTTAACACCATATATTTT. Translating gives CASSEQGLNTIYF. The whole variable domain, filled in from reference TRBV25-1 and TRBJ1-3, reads EADIYQTPRYLVIGTGKKITLECSQTMGHDKMYWYQQDPGMELHLIHYSYGVNSTEKGDLSSESTVSRIRTEHFPLTLESARPSHTSQYLCASSEQGLNTIYFGEGSWLTVV.

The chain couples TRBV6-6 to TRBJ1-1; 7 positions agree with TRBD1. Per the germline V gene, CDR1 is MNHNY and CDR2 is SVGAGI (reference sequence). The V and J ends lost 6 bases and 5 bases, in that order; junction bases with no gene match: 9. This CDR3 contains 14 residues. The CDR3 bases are TGTGCCAGCAGCCCGGACAGGTTGAGTACTGAAGCTTTCTTT. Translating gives CASSPDRLSTEAFF.

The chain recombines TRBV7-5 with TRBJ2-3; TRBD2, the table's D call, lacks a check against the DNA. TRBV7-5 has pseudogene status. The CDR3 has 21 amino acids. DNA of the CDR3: TGTGCCAGAAGCCCCCTGGGGGTGGGGACTAGCGGGATTCAGAGGGCAGATACGCAGTATTTT. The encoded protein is CARSPLGVGTSGIQRADTQYF.

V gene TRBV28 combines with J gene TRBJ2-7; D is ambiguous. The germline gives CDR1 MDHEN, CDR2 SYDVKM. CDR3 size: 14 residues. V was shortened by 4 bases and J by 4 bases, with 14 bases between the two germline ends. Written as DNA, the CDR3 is TGTGCCAGCAGTTCAAGCAATTTGCGGTACGAGCAGTACTTC. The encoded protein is CASSSSNLRYEQYF.

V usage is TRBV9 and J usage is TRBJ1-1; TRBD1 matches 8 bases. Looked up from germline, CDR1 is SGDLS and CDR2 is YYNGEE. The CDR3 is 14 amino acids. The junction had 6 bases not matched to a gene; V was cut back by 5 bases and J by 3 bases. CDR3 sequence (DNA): TGTGCCAGCAGAAGTGGGACAGGAGACACTGAAGCTTTCTTT. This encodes CASRSGTGDTEAFF.

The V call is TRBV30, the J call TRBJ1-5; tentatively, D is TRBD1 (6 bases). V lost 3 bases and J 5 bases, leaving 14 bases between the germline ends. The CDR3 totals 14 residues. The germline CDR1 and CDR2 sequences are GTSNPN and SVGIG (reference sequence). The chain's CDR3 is CAWSPGTTYQPQHF. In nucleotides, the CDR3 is TGTGCCTGGAGCCCCGGGACAACCTATCAGCCCCAGCATTTT.

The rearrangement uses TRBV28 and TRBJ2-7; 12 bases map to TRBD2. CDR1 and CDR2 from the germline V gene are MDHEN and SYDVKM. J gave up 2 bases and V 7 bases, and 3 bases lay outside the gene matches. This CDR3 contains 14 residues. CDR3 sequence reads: CASITSGGTYEQYF. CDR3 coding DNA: TGTGCCAGCATAACTAGCGGGGGGACCTACGAGCAGTACTTC.

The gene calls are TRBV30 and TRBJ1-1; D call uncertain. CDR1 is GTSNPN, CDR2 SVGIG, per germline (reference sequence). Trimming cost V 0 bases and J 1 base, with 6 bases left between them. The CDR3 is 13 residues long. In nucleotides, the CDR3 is TGTGCCTGGAGTGTCTCTAAGAACACTGAAGCTTTCTTT. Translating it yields CAWSVSKNTEAFF.

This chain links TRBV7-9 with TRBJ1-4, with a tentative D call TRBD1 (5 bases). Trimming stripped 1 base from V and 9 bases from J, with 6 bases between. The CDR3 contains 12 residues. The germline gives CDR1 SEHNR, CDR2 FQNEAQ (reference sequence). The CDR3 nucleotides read TGTGCCAGCAGCTTAGAGGACAAAAAACTGTTTTTT. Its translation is CASSLEDKKLFF.